One and the same sample provided the 27 T cell receptor beta chains below, sequenced in a study of T cells expressing NK-cell markers (dated by TCRdb to between 2020 and 2021). Library prep was done by 5' RACE. Sequenced on an Illumina HiSeq 2000. TCRdb reprocessed the sequencing reads and holds a single record per CDR3 protein sequence, with no DNA. The sample table records about half a million distinct CDR3 sequences. The ten largest clones capture approximately 1.4% of the sample. Sample: blood T cells: a sorted CD56 or NKG2C T cell subset, CD4+ or CD8+ T cells, or bulk PBMC T cells (not recorded which). These receptors were obtained from a woman aged 50 to 60 in good health. Donor details come from another sample of the same person, matched by shared clones.

The rearrangement uses TRBV5-1 and TRBJ2-1. Germline CDR1 reads SGHRS; CDR2 reads YFSETQ. The CDR3 extends over 16 amino acids. CDR3 amino acids: CASSARGSTSYNEQFF.

The chain has TRBV7-9 and TRBJ1-1; TCRdb proposes TRBD1, but this gene call is untestable without DNA. Germline CDR1 is SEHNR and CDR2 is FQNEAQ (reference sequence). CDR3 length: 14 amino acids. CDR3 region: CASSARGRGREAFF.

V gene TRBV12-3 or TRBV12-4 combines with J gene TRBJ2-1; without DNA, the TCRdb call of TRBD2 cannot be checked. This CDR3 comprises 15 residues. The CDR3 loop reads CASSLPGLASDEQFF.

This chain connects TRBV11-1 to TRBJ1-1; TCRdb indicates TRBD1, and absent DNA this call remains unverified. The CDR3 consists of 16 residues. Germline V gene data show CDR1 as SGHAT and CDR2 as FQDESV (reference sequence). The CDR3 is CASSQLPGWSGTEAFF.

The chain employs TRBV3-1 and TRBJ2-2; TCRdb's D call of TRBD1 is untestable without DNA. This CDR3 region has 17 residues. Per germline, CDR1 LGHDT and CDR2 YNNKEL (reference sequence). The CDR3: CASSQDTGAQDTGELFF.

The rearrangement uses TRBV28 and TRBJ1-5; TCRdb's D call, TRBD1, is unchecked because there is no DNA. From germline, CDR1 is MDHEN and CDR2 SYDVKM. The CDR3 is made up of 15 amino acids. CDR3 region: CASSLTGHNNQPQHF.

The CDR3 is CASSRFTSGRRGEQYF. This rearrangement joins TRBV28 to TRBJ2-7; there is no DNA to check the TCRdb D call of TRBD2. Germline lookup yields CDR1 MDHEN and CDR2 SYDVKM. The CDR3 is 16 amino acids.

The chain uses TRBV5-1 and TRBJ2-5; lacking DNA, the TRBD2 call made by TCRdb goes unchecked. CDR3 length: 19 residues. CDR1 is SGHRS, CDR2 YFSETQ, per germline. CDR3 sequence: CASSVKRLAGGILQETQYF. Using reference TRBV5-1 and TRBJ2-5 for the parts outside the CDR3, the full variable domain is KAGVTQTPRYLIKTRGQQVTLSCSPISGHRSVSWYQQTPGQGLQFLFEYFSETQRNKGNFPGRFSGRQFSNSRSEMNVSTLELGDSALYLCASSVKRLAGGILQETQYFGPGTRLLVL.

This chain connects TRBV5-1 to TRBJ2-7; the D call of TRBD1 rests on TCRdb alone, since no DNA is present to check it. Per germline, CDR1 SGHRS and CDR2 YFSETQ. The CDR3 is 15 residues long. CDR3 in amino acids: CASSLDPGGAYEQYF.

The rearrangement links TRBV29-1 to TRBJ2-7; the TRBD1 assignment by TCRdb is unverifiable without DNA. CDR1 and CDR2 from the germline V gene are SQVTM and ANQGSEA. This CDR3 comprises 11 residues. The CDR3: CSAGGWDEQYF.

This chain links TRBV10-3 with TRBJ1-4. The germline CDR1 and CDR2 sequences are ENHRY and SYGVKD. The CDR3 runs 13 residues. The CDR3 loop is CATRQKTNEKLFF.

The CDR3 sequence: CATSRDKGTGELFF. The chain employs TRBV15 and TRBJ2-2. Per germline, CDR1 LNHNV and CDR2 YYDKDF (reference sequence). The CDR3 is 14 amino acids. The full variable domain, with the rest looked up from reference TRBV15 and TRBJ2-2, is DAMVIQNPRYQVTQFGKPVTLSCSQTLNHNVMYWYQQKSSQAPKLLFHYYDKDFNNEADTPDNFQSRRPNTSFCFLDIRSPGLGDTAMYLCATSRDKGTGELFFGEGSRLTVL.

This CDR3 reads CASSFSTDSEAFF. The V gene is TRBV7-2, the J gene TRBJ1-1. This CDR3 is built from 13 residues. CDR1 and CDR2 (germline): SGHTA, FQGNSA.

This chain connects TRBV18 to TRBJ2-1; TCRdb's D call, TRBD2, is unchecked because there is no DNA. CDR3 length equals 15 residues. Germline loops: CDR1 KGHSH, CDR2 LQKENI. The CDR3 reads CASSRNKGLAVGQFF.

V and J are TRBV12-3 or TRBV12-4 and TRBJ2-1; there is no DNA to check the TCRdb D call of TRBD2. This CDR3 has 20 amino acids. The CDR3 is CASSTVLGGGPGLTYNEQFF.

This chain joins TRBV6-1 and TRBJ2-5; the TCRdb D gene call, TRBD1, has no DNA to confirm it. Germline V gives CDR1 MNHNS, CDR2 SASEGT. This CDR3 comprises 14 residues. CDR3 loop: CASSDGPGGETQYF.

The chain recombines TRBV12-3 or TRBV12-4 with TRBJ2-5; the D gene TCRdb calls, TRBD2, cannot be checked with no DNA. The CDR3 sequence is 15 residues long. CDR3 region: CASSLSGGPRETQYF.

The chain couples TRBV11-2 to TRBJ1-2; TCRdb gives TRBD1 as the D gene, but with no DNA this cannot be confirmed. The CDR3 totals 14 residues. Germline V gives CDR1 SGHAT, CDR2 FQNNGV. Here the CDR3 reads CASSPGHLNYGYTF. Combining the CDR3 with reference TRBV11-2 and TRBJ1-2 gives the whole variable domain EAGVAQSPRYKIIEKRQSVAFWCNPISGHATLYWYQQILGQGPKLLIQFQNNGVVDDSQLPKDRFSAERLKGVDSTLKIQPAKLEDSAVYLCASSPGHLNYGYTFGSGTRLTVV.

The V call is TRBV2, the J call TRBJ2-7; TCRdb picks TRBD2, but there is no DNA to check that call. The CDR3 runs to 12 residues. Germline-derived CDR1 and CDR2 are SNHLY and FYNNEI. The CDR3 sequence is CASKPSGYEQYF.

J is TRBJ1-6 and V is TRBV12-3 or TRBV12-4. The CDR3 contains 15 residues. The CDR3 region is CASTLRRKNNSPLHF.

The chain links TRBV28 to TRBJ2-5; TCRdb calls TRBD1, which cannot be checked without DNA. CDR1 and CDR2 from the germline V gene are MDHEN and SYDVKM. There are 15 residues in the CDR3. This CDR3 reads CASSSNPGGRETQYF.

The chain has TRBV5-1 and TRBJ2-1; TCRdb designates TRBD2, a call that cannot be tested without DNA. The V gene's germline CDR1 is SGHRS and CDR2 YFSETQ. The CDR3 spans 15 residues. CDR3 sequence reads: CASSSVAGGPREQFF.

The chain employs TRBV20-1 and TRBJ2-7. The CDR3 is made up of 12 amino acids. CDR1 DFQATT and CDR2 SNEGSKA come from the germline V gene (reference sequence). Here the CDR3 reads CSARVANYEQYF.

The genes are TRBV5-1 and TRBJ1-4; TCRdb's D call, TRBD1, is unchecked because there is no DNA. The CDR3 is 14 residues long. From germline, CDR1 is SGHRS and CDR2 YFSETQ. CDR3 sequence reads: CASSDVQGVEKLFF. Using reference TRBV5-1 and TRBJ1-4 for the parts outside the CDR3, the full variable domain is KAGVTQTPRYLIKTRGQQVTLSCSPISGHRSVSWYQQTPGQGLQFLFEYFSETQRNKGNFPGRFSGRQFSNSRSEMNVSTLELGDSALYLCASSDVQGVEKLFFGSGTQLSVL.

This chain joins TRBV5-1 and TRBJ1-2; there is no DNA to check the TCRdb D call of TRBD1. The CDR3 spans 15 residues. CDR1 is SGHRS, CDR2 YFSETQ, per germline. The chain's CDR3 is CASSLVGQGDYGYTF.

The gene calls are TRBV10-3 and TRBJ2-1; with no DNA, the TCRdb D assignment of TRBD2 cannot be verified. This CDR3 has 15 residues. CDR1 and CDR2 (germline): ENHRY, SYGVKD. CDR3 sequence reads: CATLGLAETYNEQFF.

The gene calls are TRBV11-2 and TRBJ2-2. There are 14 residues in the CDR3. CDR1 SGHAT and CDR2 FQNNGV come from the germline V gene. CDR3 residues: CASSLDAITGELFF.